Listed below are T cell receptor beta chains from one sample, sequenced in a study of OX40 agonist ivuxolimab in advanced cancers. Repertoires were generated with immunoSEQ multiplex PCR, while TCRdb's copy carries only in-frame clones and drops some. The sample has 45,000 to 60,000 clones, 80% seen once; the top ten hold under 4.5%. The specimen comprised CD4+ or CD8+ T cells sorted from blood, sampled in a trial of the OX40 agonist ivuxolimab. The receptors were gathered from an adult with an advanced solid tumor such as melanoma, head and neck, liver or kidney cancer. The CDR3 runs from the conserved cysteine through the conserved F or W. Each record gives: CDR3 length, J gene, D gene, V gene, clone size, CDR3 protein, CDR3 DNA. The D gene is left open where the match is weak. Not every row has a clone size; where given, it reads once, few, many or a size class.

CDR3 length: 16
J gene: TRBJ2-7
D gene: TRBD2
V gene: TRBV15
clone size: .
CDR3 protein: CATSRDILAGLYEQYF
CDR3 DNA: TGTGCCACCAGCAGAGATATCCTAGCGGGACTCTACGAGCAGTACTTC

CDR3 length: 15
J gene: TRBJ1-5
D gene: .
V gene: TRBV15
clone size: .
CDR3 protein: CATSRLDRSNQPQHF
CDR3 DNA: TGTGCCACCAGCAGACTAGACAGGAGCAATCAGCCCCAGCATTTT

CDR3 length: 16
J gene: TRBJ2-5
D gene: .
V gene: TRBV7-6
clone size: .
CDR3 protein: CASSLSRWRTQETQYF
CDR3 DNA: TGTGCCAGCAGCCTTTCCCGATGGCGTACCCAAGAGACCCAGTACTTC

CDR3 length: 16
J gene: TRBJ1-3
D gene: .
V gene: TRBV9
clone size: .
CDR3 protein: CASSVQGDTVGNTIYF
CDR3 DNA: TGTGCCAGCAGCGTACAGGGAGATACTGTAGGAAACACCATATATTTT

CDR3 length: 13
J gene: TRBJ1-2
D gene: .
V gene: TRBV18
clone size: .
CDR3 protein: CASSATENYGYTF
CDR3 DNA: TGTGCCAGCTCCGCGACAGAGAACTATGGCTACACCTTC

CDR3 length: 12
J gene: TRBJ1-5
D gene: .
V gene: TRBV19
clone size: .
CDR3 protein: CASGSRAQPQHF
CDR3 DNA: TGTGCCAGCGGGAGCAGGGCCCAGCCCCAGCATTTT

CDR3 length: 13
J gene: TRBJ1-1
D gene: .
V gene: TRBV7-2
clone size: .
CDR3 protein: CASSIGMNTEAFF
CDR3 DNA: TGTGCCAGCAGCATCGGGATGAACACTGAAGCTTTCTTT

CDR3 length: 15
J gene: TRBJ2-7
D gene: .
V gene: TRBV6-1
clone size: once
CDR3 protein: CASSEAPSGRYEQYF
CDR3 DNA: TGTGCCAGCAGTGAAGCGCCGTCCGGGAGATACGAGCAGTACTTC

CDR3 length: 12
J gene: TRBJ2-5
D gene: .
V gene: TRBV6-1
clone size: .
CDR3 protein: CASSNYRETQYF
CDR3 DNA: TGTGCCAGCAGTAATTACAGAGAGACCCAGTACTTC

CDR3 length: 11
J gene: TRBJ1-1
D gene: .
V gene: TRBV30
clone size: .
CDR3 protein: CACIENTEAFF
CDR3 DNA: TGTGCCTGCATAGAGAACACTGAAGCTTTCTTT

CDR3 length: 14
J gene: TRBJ1-1
D gene: TRBD1
V gene: TRBV6-5
clone size: .
CDR3 protein: CASGRDRAGTEAFF
CDR3 DNA: TGTGCCAGCGGACGGGACAGGGCTGGGACTGAAGCTTTCTTT

CDR3 length: 10
J gene: TRBJ2-1
D gene: .
V gene: TRBV29-1
clone size: few
CDR3 protein: CSGSYNEQFF
CDR3 DNA: TGCAGCGGTTCTTACAATGAGCAGTTCTTC

CDR3 length: 16
J gene: TRBJ2-7
D gene: .
V gene: TRBV27
clone size: .
CDR3 protein: CASRAAGVGPRPEQYF
CDR3 DNA: TGTGCCAGCAGAGCCGCAGGGGTGGGCCCACGGCCCGAGCAGTACTTC

CDR3 length: 14
J gene: TRBJ1-6
D gene: .
V gene: TRBV7-2
clone size: few
CDR3 protein: CASRNGVGNSPLHF
CDR3 DNA: TGTGCCAGCAGGAATGGGGTGGGAAATTCACCCCTCCACTTT

CDR3 length: 12
J gene: TRBJ1-1
D gene: .
V gene: TRBV7-9
clone size: .
CDR3 protein: CASSFLNTEAFF
CDR3 DNA: TGTGCCAGCAGCTTTCTTAACACTGAAGCTTTCTTT

CDR3 length: 13
J gene: TRBJ2-2
D gene: .
V gene: TRBV14
clone size: .
CDR3 protein: CASSQEWTGELFF
CDR3 DNA: TGTGCCAGCAGCCAAGAATGGACCGGGGAGCTGTTTTTT

CDR3 length: 11
J gene: TRBJ2-1
D gene: .
V gene: TRBV7-2
clone size: .
CDR3 protein: CASSFPTEQFF
CDR3 DNA: TGTGCCAGCAGCTTCCCGACCGAGCAGTTCTTC

CDR3 length: 13
J gene: TRBJ1-2
D gene: TRBD1
V gene: TRBV5-1
clone size: .
CDR3 protein: CASSSLGQGENTF
CDR3 DNA: TGCGCCAGCAGCTCCCTGGGACAGGGTGAAAACACCTTC

CDR3 length: 18
J gene: TRBJ1-4
D gene: .
V gene: TRBV4-3
clone size: .
CDR3 protein: CASSQDFLTEATNEKLFF
CDR3 DNA: TGCGCCAGCAGCCAAGATTTTTTGACAGAAGCAACTAATGAAAAACTGTTTTTT

CDR3 length: 17
J gene: TRBJ2-1
D gene: .
V gene: TRBV5-1
clone size: .
CDR3 protein: CASSLVGGTEGNNEQFF
CDR3 DNA: TGCGCCAGCAGCTTGGTGGGGGGTACAGAGGGAAACAATGAGCAGTTCTTC

CDR3 length: 15
J gene: TRBJ1-1
D gene: .
V gene: TRBV5-4
clone size: .
CDR3 protein: CASSPRGNLNTEAFF
CDR3 DNA: TGTGCCAGCAGCCCCCGAGGAAACCTGAACACTGAAGCTTTCTTT

CDR3 length: 15
J gene: TRBJ1-5
D gene: .
V gene: TRBV19
clone size: many
CDR3 protein: CASSSPTYSNQPQHF
CDR3 DNA: TGTGCCAGTAGTAGCCCCACCTATAGCAATCAGCCCCAGCATTTT

CDR3 length: 16
J gene: TRBJ2-5
D gene: TRBD2
V gene: TRBV11-3
clone size: few
CDR3 protein: CASSPGLAASQETQYF
CDR3 DNA: TGTGCCAGCAGCCCCGGACTAGCGGCAAGCCAAGAGACCCAGTACTTC

CDR3 length: 11
J gene: TRBJ1-1
D gene: TRBD1
V gene: TRBV20-1
clone size: once
CDR3 protein: CSAPLDRDAFF
CDR3 DNA: TGCAGTGCTCCTCTGGACAGGGACGCTTTCTTT

CDR3 length: 15
J gene: TRBJ2-5
D gene: .
V gene: TRBV29-1
clone size: .
CDR3 protein: CSVEDREHRIRAQYF
CDR3 DNA: TGCAGCGTTGAAGATCGTGAACACCGGATCCGGGCCCAGTACTTC

CDR3 length: 15
J gene: TRBJ2-6
D gene: .
V gene: TRBV5-1
clone size: once
CDR3 protein: CASSVDSSGANVLTF
CDR3 DNA: TGCGCCAGCAGCGTCGACAGCTCTGGGGCCAACGTCCTGACTTTC

CDR3 length: 17
J gene: TRBJ2-1
D gene: .
V gene: TRBV5-1
clone size: .
CDR3 protein: CASSLEGSLGLFVEQFF
CDR3 DNA: TGCGCCAGCAGCTTGGAGGGCAGTCTGGGGCTTTTTGTTGAGCAGTTCTTC